Each of the 8 T cell receptor beta chains below was sequenced from the same sample in a study of CD8+ T cells in alopecia areata. The treatment denotes: oral pan-JAK inhibitor, 5-10 mg twice daily. As the sequencing template, cDNA was produced by extracting RNA and reverse transcribing it. The repertoire was sequenced with immunoSEQ multiplex PCR; TCRdb's copy has only in-frame clones and lacks some. The table lists around 270,000 clones, 55% to 75% of them singletons. This specimen consisted of CD4+ T cells sorted from blood, obtained at week 24, from a patient treated with tofacitinib. These receptors were collected from a human donor with alopecia areata.

A few counts support this clone. This sequence joins TRBV19 and TRBJ2-1, with 9 bases lining up with TRBD1. The V gene's germline CDR1 is LNHDA and CDR2 SQIVND (reference sequence). CDR3 size: 14 residues. The junction had 7 bases not matched to a gene; V was cut back by 6 bases and J by 7 bases. For the CDR3, the DNA is TGTGCCAGTAGGGGACAGGGAAGACCGAATGAGCAGTTCTTC. Amino acid sequence: CASRGQGRPNEQFF.

The chain carries TRBV9 and TRBJ1-2, with no clear D. CDR3 length equals 14 residues. Germline lookup yields CDR1 SGDLS and CDR2 YYNGEE. V gave up 3 bases and J gave up 0 bases, with 9 bases separating them. The CDR3 here is CASSAEGPNYGYTF. The DNA of the CDR3 is TGTGCCAGCAGCGCCGAAGGTCCTAACTATGGCTACACCTTC.

The chain couples TRBV10-3 to TRBJ1-2; 7 bases map to TRBD1. The V gene end was trimmed by 7 bases and the J gene end by 2 bases; junction bases not matched to a gene: 4. CDR1 and CDR2 (germline): ENHRY, SYGVKD. The CDR3 sequence is 13 residues long. The CDR3 nucleotides read TGTGCCATCAACCAGGACAGGAACTATGGCTACACCTTC. Residues: CAINQDRNYGYTF.

The chain carries TRBV6-1 and TRBJ2-5; tentatively, D is TRBD1 (5 bases). Germline CDR1 MNHNS, CDR2 SASEGT. V shed 6 bases and J shed 5 bases, with 16 bases lying between them. The length of the CDR3 is 14 residues. The CDR3 sequence is CASSRAWPGETQYF. CDR3 DNA: TGTGCCAGCAGCAGGGCTTGGCCAGGGGAGACCCAGTACTTC.

This clone was seen a handful of times. This chain connects TRBV27 to TRBJ1-1; the D is unclear. Germline V CDR1 and CDR2: MNHEY, SMNVEV (reference sequence). Trimming cost V 1 base and J 12 bases, with 12 bases left between them. The CDR3 spans 12 residues. The CDR3 DNA follows: TGTGCCAGCAGTTTATTGACCGGACGAACTTTCTTT. It codes for CASSLLTGRTFF.

The chain recombines TRBV5-4 with TRBJ1-1, with 7 bases matching TRBD1. The germline V gene has CDR1 SGHNT and CDR2 YYREEE (reference sequence). The length of the CDR3 is 12 residues. CDR3: CAIQGRNTEAFF. The CDR3 DNA is TGTGCTATACAGGGGAGGAACACTGAAGCTTTCTTT.

This clone showed up just a few times. This chain uses TRBV19 with TRBJ2-3; no reliable D call. Germline-derived CDR1 and CDR2 are LNHDA and SQIVND (reference sequence). The germline V and J ends were trimmed by 8 bases and 4 bases, with 10 bases remaining between them. This CDR3 region has 12 residues. Here the CDR3 reads CASFGPSDTQYF. The CDR3 bases are TGTGCCAGTTTTGGGCCGTCAGATACGCAGTATTTT. Together with reference TRBV19 and TRBJ2-3, the CDR3 gives the full variable domain: DGGITQSPKYLFRKEGQNVTLSCEQNLNHDAMYWYRQDPGQGLRLIYYSQIVNDFQKGDIAEGYSVSREKKESFPLTVTSAQKNPTAFYLCASFGPSDTQYFGPGTRLTVL.

This clone has more than one count but fewer than ten. This sequence joins TRBV28 and TRBJ1-4; 11 bases agree with TRBD1. J lost 3 bases, V lost 6 bases, and 3 bases had no gene match. This CDR3 contains 15 residues. From germline, CDR1 is MDHEN and CDR2 SYDVKM. The CDR3 region is CASRGQGAPNEKLFF. The DNA of the CDR3 is TGTGCCAGCAGAGGACAGGGGGCACCTAATGAAAAACTGTTTTTT.